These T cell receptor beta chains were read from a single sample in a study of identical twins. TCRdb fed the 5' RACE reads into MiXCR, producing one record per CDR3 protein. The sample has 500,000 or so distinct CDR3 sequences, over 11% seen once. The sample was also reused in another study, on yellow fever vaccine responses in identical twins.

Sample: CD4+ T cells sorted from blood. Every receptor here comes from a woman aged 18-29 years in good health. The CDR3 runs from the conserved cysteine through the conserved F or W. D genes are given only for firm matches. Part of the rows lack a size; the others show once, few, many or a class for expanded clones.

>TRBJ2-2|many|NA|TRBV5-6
TGTGCCAGCAGCGCTTGGATTGATCGGAGTAGAGCGAACACCGGGGAGCTGTTTTTT
CASSAWIDRSRANTGELFF
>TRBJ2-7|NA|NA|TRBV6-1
TGTGCCAGCAGTGAAGCCTTCGGGTTAACCTACGAGCAGTACTTC
CASSEAFGLTYEQYF
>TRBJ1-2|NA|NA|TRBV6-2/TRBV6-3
TGTGCCAGCAGTCAGGGTATGGGTGGCTACACCTTC
CASSQGMGGYTF
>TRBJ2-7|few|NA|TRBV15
TGTGCCACCAGCAGAGATTGGGACTACGAGCAGTACTTC
CATSRDWDYEQYF
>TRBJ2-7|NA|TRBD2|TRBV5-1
TGCGCCAGCAGCATTGGCGGGGGGGCCTACGAGCAGTACTTC
CASSIGGGAYEQYF
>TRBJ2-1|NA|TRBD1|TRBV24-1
TGTGCCACCAGTCGACGACAGGGGCCCTACAATGAGCAGTTCTTC
CATSRRQGPYNEQFF
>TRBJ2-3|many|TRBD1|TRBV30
TGTGCCTGGTCCGGACAGGGGCGTAGCACAGATACGCAGTATTTT
CAWSGQGRSTDTQYF
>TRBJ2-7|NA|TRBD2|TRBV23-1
TGCGCCAGCAGTCGATCGATCGGAAGGACTAGCTCCTGCGAGCAGTACTTC
CASSRSIGRTSSCEQYF
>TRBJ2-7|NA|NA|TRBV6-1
TGTGCCAGCAGTGACCCCGGCCTCCCCCACGAGCAGTACTTC
CASSDPGLPHEQYF
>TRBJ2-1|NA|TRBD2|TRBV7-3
TGTGCCAGCAGCACAAATCCGACTAGCGGGGGCATAAATGAGCAGTTCTTC
CASSTNPTSGGINEQFF
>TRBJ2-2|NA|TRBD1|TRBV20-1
TGCAGTGCTAGACCTACAGGGGTCGGGGAGCTGTTTTTT
CSARPTGVGELFF
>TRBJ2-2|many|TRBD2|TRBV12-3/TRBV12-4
TGTGCCAGCTTAAGCGCTGGGGGACTACTTATCCCCGGGGAGCTGTTTTTT
CASLSAGGLLIPGELFF
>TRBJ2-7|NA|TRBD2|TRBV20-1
TGCAGTGCTAGAGTATTGGCGGGAGGGTCCTACGAGCAGTACTTC
CSARVLAGGSYEQYF
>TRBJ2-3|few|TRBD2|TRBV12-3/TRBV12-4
TGTGCCAGCAGTTTATTACCCCCTAGCGGGATTCGGTATTTT
CASSLLPPSGIRYF
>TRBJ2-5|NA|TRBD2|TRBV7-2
TGTGCCAGCAGCTTATGGCGGGGGGGCCGGGAGACCCAGTACTTC
CASSLWRGGRETQYF
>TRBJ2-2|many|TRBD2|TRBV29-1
TGCAGCGTCCATTCTAGCGGTTCGAACACCGGGGAGCTGTTTTTT
CSVHSSGSNTGELFF
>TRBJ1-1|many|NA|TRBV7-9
TGTGCCAGCAGCCTGGGCACGATGAACACTGAAGCTTTCTTT
CASSLGTMNTEAFF
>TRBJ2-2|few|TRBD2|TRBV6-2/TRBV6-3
TGTGCCAGCACTGGCGTGGGACTAGGGAACACCGGGGAGCTGTTTTTT
CASTGVGLGNTGELFF
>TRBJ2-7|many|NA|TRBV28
TGTGCCAGCAGTTTAGCGGGCAGGGGCACCTACGAGCAGTACTTC
CASSLAGRGTYEQYF
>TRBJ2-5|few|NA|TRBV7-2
TGTGCCAGCAGCTCGCAACCTCCCGGGACATACCAAGAGACCCAGTACTTC
CASSSQPPGTYQETQYF
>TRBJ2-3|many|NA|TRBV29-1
TGCAGCGTTGAAGTATTCGGACTGCGAAAATCCACAGATACGCAGTATTTT
CSVEVFGLRKSTDTQYF
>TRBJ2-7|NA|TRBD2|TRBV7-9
TGTGCCAGCAGCCTATCGACTAGCGGGAGTGGCGAGCAGTACTTC
CASSLSTSGSGEQYF
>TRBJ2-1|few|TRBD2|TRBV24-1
TGTGCCACCAGTGATGTAGCGGGAGGGCTCGATGAGCAGTTCTTC
CATSDVAGGLDEQFF
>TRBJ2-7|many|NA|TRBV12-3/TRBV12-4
TGTGCCAGCAGTTTAAAAAGGGGGTACGAGCAGTACTTC
CASSLKRGYEQYF
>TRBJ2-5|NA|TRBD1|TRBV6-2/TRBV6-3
TGTGCCAGCAGTTACCTCGGGACAGGGAAGACCCAGTACTTC
CASSYLGTGKTQYF
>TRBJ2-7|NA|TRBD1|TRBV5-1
TGCGCCAGCAGCCTTGGGACAGGGGGCGTCGAGCAGTACTTC
CASSLGTGGVEQYF
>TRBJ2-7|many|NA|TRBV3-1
TGTGCCAGCAGCCGACTAGTCGCACCTCCCGAGCAGTACTTC
CASSRLVAPPEQYF
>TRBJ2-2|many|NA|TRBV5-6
TGTGCCAGCAGCTTGGTACAGACCGGGGAGCTGTTTTTT
CASSLVQTGELFF
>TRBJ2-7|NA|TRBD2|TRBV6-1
TGTGCCAGCAGTATGACTAGCGAGTCTTTACTCTACGAGCAGTACTTC
CASSMTSESLLYEQYF
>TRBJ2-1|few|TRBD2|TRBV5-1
TGCGCCAGCAGCTCTTTAAATAGCGGGGCTAACAATGAGCAGTTCTTC
CASSSLNSGANNEQFF
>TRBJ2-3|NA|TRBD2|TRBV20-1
TGCAGTTCTACGACTAGCGGGAGCATAACGCAGTATTTT
CSSTTSGSITQYF
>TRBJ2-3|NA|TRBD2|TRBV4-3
TGCGCCAGCAGCCAAGATCGACTAGCGGGTAGTCCCGCGAATACGCAGTATTTT
CASSQDRLAGSPANTQYF
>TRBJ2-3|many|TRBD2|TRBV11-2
TGTGCCAGCAGCGACGGGGGGGCTAGCGGGAGGAGGGCAGATACGCAGTATTTT
CASSDGGASGRRADTQYF
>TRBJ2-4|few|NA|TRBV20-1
TGCAGTGCTAGTCAGGGGAGGGACATTCAGTACTTC
CSASQGRDIQYF
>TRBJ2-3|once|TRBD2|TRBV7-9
TGTGCCAGCAGCCCTCGACTAGCGGGAGGGATAGATACGCAGTATTTT
CASSPRLAGGIDTQYF
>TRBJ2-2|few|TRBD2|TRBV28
TGTGCCAGCAGTTTAGCAGCGGGAGCGAGCACCGGGGAGCTGTTTTTT
CASSLAAGASTGELFF
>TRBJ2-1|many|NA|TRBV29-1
TGCAGCGTTGGACAGGGAGGTTACAATGAGCAGTTCTTC
CSVGQGGYNEQFF
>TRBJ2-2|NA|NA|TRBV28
TGTGCCAGCAGTCTCGGGACTCTCGGTACCGGGGAGCTGTTTTTT
CASSLGTLGTGELFF
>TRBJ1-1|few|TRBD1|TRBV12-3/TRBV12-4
TGTGCCAGCAGCCCCGACAGGGGAGGAATGAACACTGAAGCTTTCTTT
CASSPDRGGMNTEAFF
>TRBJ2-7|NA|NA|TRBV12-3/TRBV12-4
TGTGCCAGCAGGGTAGGACTTCAGCCCTACGAGCAGTACTTC
CASRVGLQPYEQYF
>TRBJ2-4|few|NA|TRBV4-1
TGCGCCAGCAGCCAAGAAATGTGGGGGACGCGAAACATTCAGTACTTC
CASSQEMWGTRNIQYF
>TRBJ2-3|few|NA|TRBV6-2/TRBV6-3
TGTGCCAGCAGTTACCCCCTTGTTAATACGCAGTATTTT
CASSYPLVNTQYF
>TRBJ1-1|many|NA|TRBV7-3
TGTGCCAGCAGCTTAATGCGACACACTGAAGCTTTCTTT
CASSLMRHTEAFF
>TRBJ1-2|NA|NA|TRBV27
TGTGCCAGCAGTTTATCACGCGGGCAGGGAGGTAACTATGGCTACACCTTC
CASSLSRGQGGNYGYTF
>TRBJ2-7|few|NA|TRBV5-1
TGCGCCAGCAGCGACACACACAGGGTAGATAACGAGCAGTACTTC
CASSDTHRVDNEQYF
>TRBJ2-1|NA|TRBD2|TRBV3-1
TGTGCCAGCAGCCCATCCCACCAAACTAGCGGGGGCTGGGGACTATTCGACAATGAGCAGTTCTTC
CASSPSHQTSGGWGLFDNEQFF
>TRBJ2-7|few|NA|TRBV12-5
TGTGCTAGTGGTCTACCATACTATACCTACGAGCAGTACTTC
CASGLPYYTYEQYF
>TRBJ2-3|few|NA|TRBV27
TGTGCCAGCGCCCCGGCCCCCACAGATACGCAGTATTTT
CASAPAPTDTQYF
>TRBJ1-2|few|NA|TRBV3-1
TGTGCCAGCAGCCAAGGGCAAACAGGGCGGGATGGCTACACCTTC
CASSQGQTGRDGYTF
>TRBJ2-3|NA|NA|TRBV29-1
TGCAGCGCAGAATTATTATATACGCAGTATTTT
CSAELLYTQYF
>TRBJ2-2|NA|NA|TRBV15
TGTGCCACCAGAAGACAGACGAACACCGGGGAGCTGTTTTTT
CATRRQTNTGELFF
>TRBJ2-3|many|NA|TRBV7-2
TGTGCCAGCAGCTTAGTTGGGCTAGTAACAGATACGCAGTATTTT
CASSLVGLVTDTQYF
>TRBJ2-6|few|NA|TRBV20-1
TGCAGTGCCCGCCCCAGCGGAATCTACTCTGGGGCCAACGTCCTGACTTTC
CSARPSGIYSGANVLTF
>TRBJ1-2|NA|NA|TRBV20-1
TGCAGTGGGCACTCCCACAGGGATGGCTACACCTTC
CSGHSHRDGYTF
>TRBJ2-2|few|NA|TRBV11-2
TGTGCCAGCAGCTTAGAGGTTACGGGACAGAACACCGGGGAGCTGTTTTTT
CASSLEVTGQNTGELFF
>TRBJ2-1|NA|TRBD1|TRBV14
TGTGCCAGCAGCCTAGTACAGGGGTTCAATGAGCAGTTCTTC
CASSLVQGFNEQFF
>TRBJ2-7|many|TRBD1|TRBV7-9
TGTGCCAGCAGTCCTTCAGGGGGCTCACACGAGCAGTACTTC
CASSPSGGSHEQYF
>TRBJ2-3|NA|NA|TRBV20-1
TGCAGTGCTAAACAACAGGGCAATACGCAGTATTTT
CSAKQQGNTQYF